One and the same sample provided the 19 T cell receptor beta chains below, sequenced in a study of vaccination effects on CD4 cells after COVID-19. The antigens for these receptors are not known. Sequencing was performed with immunoSEQ multiplex PCR; in TCRdb, only in-frame clones are kept and a portion is missing. The sample holds 70,000 to 95,000 clones; approximately 81% are singletons and the top ten take approximately 1.9%. Antigen-specific CD4+ T cells were expanded with viral peptide pools in the ViraFEST assay before sequencing. CD4+ T cell isolation took place after 10 days of culture. Sequencing used CD4+ T cells from PBMCs cultured with HCoV-229E spike peptides, obtained before COVID-19 vaccination. Source of these receptors: a human donor who received a COVID-19 vaccine.

The chain employs TRBV3-1 (or the pseudogene TRBV3-2) and TRBJ1-2; 8 nucleotides match TRBD1. The CDR3 is 15 residues long. Germline CDR1 is LGHDT and CDR2 is YNNKEL (reference sequence). The J segment lost 4 bases and the V segment lost 0 bases, leaving 4 bases of the junction unmatched. DNA of the CDR3: TGTGCCAGCAGCCAAGATTGGGGACAGGCCTATGGCTACACCTTC. It translates to CASSQDWGQAYGYTF.

The chain combines TRBV2 with TRBJ1-1, with D possibly TRBD1 on 6 matching bases. Trimming left V 7 bases short and J 2 bases short, with 14 bases between. The CDR3 totals 14 residues. Germline V gene lookup returns CDR1 SNHLY and CDR2 FYNNEI. The CDR3 DNA sequence: TGTGCCAGCACCACGCAGGGGTTAAACACTGAAGCTTTCTTT. This gives the protein CASTTQGLNTEAFF.

This clone was observed once. The chain is built from TRBV18 and TRBJ2-5; 7 bases are a match to TRBD2. J was trimmed by 3 bases and V by 4 bases; bases with no gene match: 8. Germline V gives CDR1 KGHSH, CDR2 LQKENI. The CDR3 runs to 15 residues. The CDR3 DNA sequence: TGTGCCAGCTCACTTTCACTAGCGCTGAAAGAGACCCAGTACTTC. Its translation is CASSLSLALKETQYF.

This clone appeared a few times. V usage is TRBV5-1 and J usage is TRBJ1-1, with D uncertain. The V end was cut by 4 bases, the J end by 0 bases, with 13 bases between. CDR3 length: 15 residues. Germline CDR1 and CDR2: SGHRS and YFSETQ. The chain's CDR3 is CASSPRRAMNTEAFF. CDR3 sequence (DNA): TGCGCCAGCAGCCCCCGTCGGGCCATGAACACTGAAGCTTTCTTT.

This chain links TRBV30 with TRBJ1-6, with TRBD1 matching over 8 bases. After removal of 3 bases from V and 5 bases from J, the junction contained 6 bases not matched to a gene. CDR3 length: 15 residues. Germline V CDR1 and CDR2: GTSNPN, SVGIG (reference sequence). The CDR3 protein is CAWRGQGRNNSPLHF. CDR3 sequence (DNA): TGTGCCTGGAGAGGACAGGGACGAAATAATTCACCCCTCCACTTT. Based on the CDR3 plus reference TRBV30 and TRBJ1-6, the full variable domain is SQTIHQWPATLVQPVGSPLSLECTVEGTSNPNLYWYRQAAGRGLQLLFYSVGIGQISSEVPQNLSASRPQDRQFILSSKKLLLSDSGFYLCAWRGQGRNNSPLHFGNGTRLTVT.

The V gene is TRBV6-5, the J gene TRBJ1-6; perhaps TRBD1 as D (5 bases). CDR1 and CDR2 from the germline V gene are MNHEY and SVGAGI. The CDR3 sequence is 13 residues long. Trimming removed 5 bases from V and 11 bases from J, with 13 bases in between. DNA of the CDR3: TGTGCCAGCAGTCCCGTTCAAGGGGCACCCCTCCACTTT. This sequence encodes CASSPVQGAPLHF.

A few counts support this clone. The V and J genes are TRBV5-1 and TRBJ2-7; TRBD1 is a possible D gene (6 bases). The CDR3 consists of 14 residues. V was trimmed by 4 bases and J by 8 bases, leaving 19 bases between them. The germline V gene has CDR1 SGHRS and CDR2 YFSETQ. This chain's CDR3 is CASSIGTPKGKQYV. The CDR3 region has the DNA TGCGCCAGCAGCATTGGGACACCAAAGGGTAAGCAGTACGTC.

This rearrangement joins TRBV9 to TRBJ2-3; D is undetermined. CDR3 size: 13 residues. Germline CDR1 is SGDLS and CDR2 is YYNGEE. V was cut by 3 bases and J by 4 bases, with 9 bases left in between. Here the CDR3 DNA reads TGTGCCAGCAGCGGGAGAGGTGCAGATACGCAGTATTTT. Its translation is CASSGRGADTQYF.

V usage is TRBV9 and J usage is TRBJ1-6, with D perhaps TRBD1 (6 bases). The CDR3 length is 14 residues. Germline assignment: CDR1 SGDLS and CDR2 YYNGEE. V was trimmed by 0 bases and J by 10 bases, leaving 11 bases between them. The CDR3 DNA reads as TGTGCCAGCAGCGTAGGAACAGGGAGGTCACCCCTCCACTTT. Translation: CASSVGTGRSPLHF.

J is TRBJ2-7 and V is TRBV6-1; no reliable D call. Germline lookup yields CDR1 MNHNS and CDR2 SASEGT. The length of the CDR3 is 14 residues. Trimming stripped 2 bases from V and 2 bases from J, with 10 bases between. The CDR3 spells CASSETIYPYEQYV. The CDR3 DNA is TGTGCCAGCAGTGAAACAATCTACCCCTACGAGCAGTACGTC.

The chain has TRBV28 and TRBJ1-1; D remains ambiguous. CDR1 and CDR2 (germline): MDHEN, SYDVKM. This CDR3 is 12 amino acids long. Trimming shortened V by 5 bases and J by 1 base, and 5 bases separated the two germline ends. CDR3 sequence: CASSIQNTEAFF. In DNA form, the CDR3 reads TGTGCCAGCAGTATTCAGAACACTGAAGCTTTCTTT. Supplemented by reference TRBV28 and TRBJ1-1, the full variable domain reads DVKVTQSSRYLVKRTGEKVFLECVQDMDHENMFWYRQDPGLGLRLIYFSYDVKMKEKGDIPEGYSVSREKKERFSLILESASTNQTSMYLCASSIQNTEAFFGQGTRLTVV.

This sequence joins TRBV24-1 and TRBJ1-1; D not resolved. The CDR3 loop spans 13 amino acids. CDR1 is KGHDR, CDR2 SFDVKD, per germline. Trimming took 1 base from V and 5 from J, leaving 7 bases between them. This chain's CDR3 is CATSDFFATEAFF. CDR3 in DNA: TGTGCCACCAGTGATTTTTTTGCGACTGAAGCTTTCTTT.

The CDR3 spells CASSLMAGGSGANVLTF. DNA of the CDR3: TGTGCCAGCAGCTTAATGGCAGGGGGGTCTGGGGCCAACGTCCTGACTTTC. The rearrangement links TRBV7-3 to TRBJ2-6, with D perhaps TRBD1 (7 bases). Trimming stripped 1 base from V and 1 base from J, with 11 bases between. CDR3 length: 17 residues. Per the germline V gene, CDR1 is SGHTA and CDR2 is FQGTGA. The whole variable domain, remainder taken from reference TRBV7-3 and TRBJ2-6, is GAGVSQTPSNKVTEKGKYVELRCDPISGHTALYWYRQSLGQGPEFLIYFQGTGAADDSGLPNDRFFAVRPEGSVSTLKIQRTERGDSAVYLCASSLMAGGSGANVLTFGAGSRLTVL.

V is TRBV5-1 and J is TRBJ1-2; the D is unclear. V lost 0 bases, J lost 4 bases, and 7 bases lay in between. The germline V gene encodes CDR1 SGHRS and CDR2 YFSETQ. The CDR3 spans 13 residues. DNA for the CDR3: TGCGCCAGCAGCTTGGACGGATCCTATGGCTACACCTTC. This gives the protein CASSLDGSYGYTF.

In DNA form, the CDR3 reads TGTGCCAGCAGTGACTCAGGGGGTCTTGGAAGCTACAATGAGCAGTTCTTC. It is translated as CASSDSGGLGSYNEQFF. This rearrangement joins TRBV6-4 to TRBJ2-1; tentatively, D is TRBD1 (6 bases). The germline V gene encodes CDR1 MRHNA and CDR2 SNTAGT. V was trimmed by 0 bases and J by 3 bases, leaving 15 bases between them. The length of the CDR3 is 17 residues.

This clone was seen only a few times. The rearrangement links TRBV6-5 to TRBJ2-3, with D possibly being TRBD1 (5 bases). V lost 7 bases to trimming and J lost 6 bases, with 11 bases between them. CDR3 length: 12 residues. Germline V CDR1 and CDR2: MNHEY, SVGAGI. The CDR3 sequence is CASTTYRDTQYF. CDR3 DNA sequence: TGTGCCAGCACCACCTACAGGGATACGCAGTATTTT.

In nucleotides, the CDR3 is TGTGCCAGCAGTAACTCCGGGACAGAAGAGACCCAGTACTTC. It yields the protein CASSNSGTEETQYF. This sequence joins TRBV3-1 (or the pseudogene TRBV3-2) and TRBJ2-5; 7 bases fit TRBD1. With V trimmed by 6 bases and J by 3 bases, 7 bases remained unmatched. The CDR3 extends over 14 amino acids. Per the germline V gene, CDR1 is LGHDT and CDR2 is YNNKEL (reference sequence).

For the CDR3, the DNA is TGTGCCAGCAGCCTCCGTAGCGGGGGGACAGATACGCAGTATTTT. Amino acid sequence: CASSLRSGGTDTQYF. The rearrangement links TRBV7-2 to TRBJ2-3; 10 bases match TRBD2. This CDR3 contains 15 residues. The germline CDR1 and CDR2 sequences are SGHTA and FQGNSA. With 5 bases clipped from V and 3 bases from J, the junction kept 5 bases outside the gene matches.

The gene calls are TRBV4-1 and TRBJ1-5, with a weak D call TRBD1 (5 bases). V lost 1 base and J lost 3, with 13 bases in between. The CDR3 sequence is 16 residues long. The germline V gene encodes CDR1 MGHRA and CDR2 YSYEKL. This CDR3 is CASSQAPPGINQPQHF. CDR3 in DNA: TGCGCCAGCAGCCAAGCCCCGCCAGGGATCAATCAGCCCCAGCATTTT.